This TCR beta chain was identified during a study of T cells expressing NK-cell markers. Germline-derived CDR1 and CDR2 are SGHRS and YFSETQ. CDR3 length: 14 residues. Production of TCR beta cDNA relied on 5'RACE template switching with UMIs. TCRdb re-called the 5' RACE reads and catalogs CDR3 proteins one per entry, DNA excluded. This specimen shows roughly 170,000 distinct CDR3 sequences; the ten leading clones hold about a fifth. This clonotype originated in a woman aged 18 to 75 in good health. The chain is built from TRBV5-1 and TRBJ2-7; the TCRdb D gene call, TRBD2, has no DNA to confirm it. Sample: blood T cells: a sorted CD56 or NKG2C T cell subset, CD4+ or CD8+ T cells, or bulk PBMC T cells (not recorded which). CDR3 residues: CASRSGLGTYEQYF.